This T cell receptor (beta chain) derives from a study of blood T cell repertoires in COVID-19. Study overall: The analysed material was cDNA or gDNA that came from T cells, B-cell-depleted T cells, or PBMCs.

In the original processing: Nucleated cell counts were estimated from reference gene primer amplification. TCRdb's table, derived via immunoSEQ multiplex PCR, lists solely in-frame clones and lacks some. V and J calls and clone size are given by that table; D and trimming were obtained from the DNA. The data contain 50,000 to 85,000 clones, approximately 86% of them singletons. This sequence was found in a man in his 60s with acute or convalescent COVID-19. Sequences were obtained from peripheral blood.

The CDR3 bases are TGTGCCAGCAGCTTCAAGGGGGAAAAACTGTTTTTT. Protein sequence: CASSFKGEKLFF. This chain connects TRBV3-1 (or the pseudogene TRBV3-2) to TRBJ1-4, with D perhaps TRBD1 (5 bases). Between the trimmed V and J ends, which lost 5 bases and 8 bases, there was a span of 9 bases. The CDR3 spans 12 residues. Germline lookup yields CDR1 LGHDT and CDR2 YNNKEL (reference sequence).